These 26 T cell receptor beta chains were sequenced from one sample in a study of T cells in Graves' hyperthyroidism and ophthalmopathy. The CDR3 regions of TCR beta were amplified from RNA transcripts. The HTBI primer set was used in a first-round RT-PCR of the TCR CDR3. MiXCR, run by TCRdb on the multiplex PCR reads, gives a single entry per CDR3 protein. The sample lists 660,000 or so distinct CDR3 sequences, more than 20% occurring once. Sequencing was performed on blood. The receptor set was obtained from a man aged 25 to 40 with Graves' ophthalmopathy.

This clonotype has just a few counts. The chain combines TRBV6-1 with TRBJ1-6; the D is unclear. The CDR3 sequence is 16 residues long. Germline CDR1 and CDR2: MNHNS and SASEGT. The germline V and J ends were trimmed by 5 bases and 0 bases, with 11 bases remaining between them. The CDR3 protein is CASSPNLSSYNSPLHF. The CDR3, as DNA: TGTGCCAGCAGTCCCAATTTAAGCTCCTATAATTCACCCCTCCACTTT.

This clonotype was seen a few times. The chain combines TRBV10-2 with TRBJ2-7; the match to TRBD2 covers 10 bases. V shed 1 base and J 4 bases; nucleotides not matched to a gene: 4. Germline CDR1 and CDR2: WSHSY and SAAADI. The CDR3 is 15 amino acids. The CDR3 region has the DNA TGCGCCAGCAGTGAGTGGTCTAGCGGGAGATACGAGCAGTACTTC. It is translated as CASSEWSSGRYEQYF.

This clonotype was found a few times. This chain connects TRBV10-3 to TRBJ2-3, with TRBD2 matching 10 bases. This CDR3 has 15 residues. With V trimmed by 2 bases and J by 5 bases, 4 bases remained unmatched. CDR1 is ENHRY and CDR2 is SYGVKD in the germline V gene. In DNA form, the CDR3 reads TGTGCCATCAGTGAGGTGTCTAGCGGGAGAGATACGCAGTATTTT. It encodes CAISEVSSGRDTQYF.

In this sample, this clonotype turned up many times. This sequence joins TRBV11-2 and TRBJ1-2; D may be TRBD1 (6 bases). Trimming cost V 5 bases and J 2 bases, with 12 bases left between them. Per the germline V gene, CDR1 is SGHAT and CDR2 is FQNNGV. The CDR3 length is 14 residues. This chain's CDR3 is CASSRWGRNYGYTF. CDR3 in DNA: TGTGCCAGCAGCCGGTGGGGGCGGAACTATGGCTACACCTTC.

This clonotype showed up many times. The rearrangement links TRBV28 to TRBJ1-1; 8 bases are a match to TRBD1. V gave up 3 bases and J gave up 1 base; unmatched junction bases: 13. The CDR3 has 18 residues. Germline V gene sequence: CDR1 MDHEN, CDR2 SYDVKM. For the CDR3, the DNA is TGTGCCAGCAGTTTTAGGCCCCGGACAGGGAAGAGGAACACTGAAGCTTTCTTT. Amino acids: CASSFRPRTGKRNTEAFF.

DNA for the CDR3: TGCAGCGTTGAAGAGGACACACTCCCGGGGGAGACCCAGTACTTC. Translating gives CSVEEDTLPGETQYF. V and J are TRBV29-1 and TRBJ2-5; D may correspond to TRBD1 or TRBD2 (5 bases each). This CDR3 spans 15 amino acids. Per germline, CDR1 SQVTM and CDR2 ANQGSEA. Trimming took off 0 bases at V and 5 bases at J, with 16 bases between the two ends.

The chain uses TRBV9 and TRBJ2-3; TRBD2 aligns across 7 bases. This CDR3 spans 15 amino acids. J lost 0 bases, V lost 3 bases, and 4 bases had no gene match. Germline values: CDR1 SGDLS, CDR2 YYNGEE. Here the CDR3 DNA reads TGTGCCAGCAGCGCGGGAGGCGCTAGCACAGATACGCAGTATTTT. This gives the protein CASSAGGASTDTQYF.

The chain joins TRBV6-2 or TRBV6-3 to TRBJ2-3, with unresolved D. The CDR3 contains 16 residues. The V gene lost 2 bases and the J gene lost 2 bases, with 14 bases spanning the gap. Germline V CDR1 and CDR2: MNHEY, SVGEGT. CDR3 DNA sequence: TGTGCCAGCAGTTACGACCCTTTGACTTCCACAGATACGCAGTATTTT. The encoded protein is CASSYDPLTSTDTQYF.

This clonotype was seen repeatedly, ten times or more. The chain carries TRBV20-1 and TRBJ1-1; possibly TRBD1 for D (5 bases). Between the trimmed V and J ends, which lost 5 bases and 3 bases, there was a span of 7 bases. Per germline, CDR1 DFQATT and CDR2 SNEGSKA (reference sequence). This CDR3 is 11 amino acids long. The CDR3 sequence is CSASRDTEAFF. The CDR3 nucleotides read TGCAGTGCTTCCAGGGACACTGAAGCTTTCTTT.

The V gene is TRBV20-1, the J gene TRBJ1-1, with 7 bases matching TRBD1. CDR1 is DFQATT and CDR2 is SNEGSKA in the germline V gene (reference sequence). This CDR3 is 13 amino acids long. The V segment lost 6 bases and the J segment 1 base; nucleotides outside the gene matches: 5. CDR3 amino acids: CSAVTGANTEAFF. For the CDR3, the DNA is TGCAGTGCCGTCACAGGGGCGAACACTGAAGCTTTCTTT.

The chain recombines TRBV7-9 with TRBJ1-2; 11 positions agree with TRBD1. The V segment lost 5 bases and the J segment 7 bases; nucleotides outside the gene matches: 6. Germline lookup yields CDR1 SEHNR and CDR2 FQNEAQ (reference sequence). The CDR3 is 14 amino acids. CDR3 bases: TGTGCCAGCAGCGAGGACAGGGGGCGTTTTGGCTACACCTTC. This encodes CASSEDRGRFGYTF.

This clonotype was counted many times. The J gene is TRBJ1-5, the V gene TRBV28; 7 nucleotides agree with TRBD1. Germline V CDR1 and CDR2: MDHEN, SYDVKM. The CDR3 covers 16 residues. V trimming: 3 bases; J trimming: 9 bases; junction bases outside the gene matches: 14. CDR3 coding DNA: TGTGCCAGCAGTTTGGCCACCGGGACAGCAACGGGGCCCCAGCATTTT. Protein sequence: CASSLATGTATGPQHF.

The table lists this clonotype with many counts. The rearrangement joins TRBV12-3 or TRBV12-4 to TRBJ1-2, with TRBD1 matching 7 bases. V shed 7 bases, J shed 1 base, and the junction held 3 bases outside the gene matches. This CDR3 has 13 residues. The CDR3 DNA follows: TGTGCCAGCATCCGGGACAGTAACTATGGCTACACCTTC. It encodes CASIRDSNYGYTF.

This clonotype was recorded many times. This chain joins TRBV27 and TRBJ1-5; 8 nucleotides line up with TRBD1. Looked up from germline, CDR1 is MNHEY and CDR2 is SMNVEV (reference sequence). V shed 4 bases, J shed 7 bases, and the junction held 9 bases outside the gene matches. There are 15 residues in the CDR3. The CDR3 spells CASSSKQGVGQPQHF. Here the CDR3 DNA reads TGTGCCAGCAGTTCAAAACAGGGGGTAGGCCAGCCCCAGCATTTT.

Here the CDR3 reads CASSPGFSSYEQYF. In DNA, the CDR3 is TGTGCCAGCAGCCCAGGATTTAGCTCCTACGAGCAGTACTTC. The chain has TRBV11-3 and TRBJ2-7; D call uncertain. Germline-derived CDR1 and CDR2 are SGHNT and YENEEA. The CDR3 loop spans 14 amino acids. Between the trimmed V and J ends, which lost 5 bases and 0 bases, there was a span of 11 bases.

The chain recombines TRBV10-1 with TRBJ2-3; TRBD2 might be the D (6 bases). Per germline, CDR1 WNHNN and CDR2 SYGVQD (reference sequence). The CDR3 contains 16 residues. Between the trimmed V and J ends, which lost 0 bases and 2 bases, there was a span of 12 bases. The CDR3 DNA follows: TGCGCCAGCAGTGAGTCAAGGACTATCAACACAGATACGCAGTATTTT. This sequence encodes CASSESRTINTDTQYF.

This clonotype was detected a few times. This chain links TRBV20-1 with TRBJ2-1; 16 positions match TRBD2. J gave up 2 bases and V 5 bases, and 6 bases lay outside the gene matches. CDR3 size: 17 residues. CDR1 is DFQATT and CDR2 is SNEGSKA in the germline V gene (reference sequence). Here the CDR3 DNA reads TGCAGTGCTTGGGAGGGGACTAGCGGGGGGGCCTACAATGAGCAGTTCTTC. It encodes CSAWEGTSGGAYNEQFF.

The CDR3 DNA sequence: TGTGCCAGCAGTTCTAGCGGGAGGGCCAATGAGCAGTTCTTC. Amino acids: CASSSSGRANEQFF. The chain carries TRBV7-2 and TRBJ2-1, with TRBD2 identical over 12 bases. V was clipped by 6 bases and J by 6 bases; unmatched bases: 3. The CDR3 is 14 residues long. Germline values: CDR1 SGHTA, CDR2 FQGNSA.

This clonotype was seen more than once but under ten times. CDR3 residues: CASSGGITTDTQYF. The CDR3 nucleotides are TGTGCCAGCAGCGGCGGGATTACCACAGATACGCAGTATTTT. The V gene is TRBV11-2, the J gene TRBJ2-3, with D possibly matching TRBD2 (6 bases). This CDR3 is built from 14 residues. Germline V lookup: CDR1 SGHAT, CDR2 FQNNGV. V dropped 5 bases and J dropped 2 bases, with 11 bases sitting between them.

This clonotype has only a few counts. V gene TRBV5-1 combines with J gene TRBJ2-7; D possibly corresponds to TRBD2 (5 bases). CDR3 size: 16 residues. V lost 0 bases, J lost 4 bases, and 17 bases lay in between. Germline V gives CDR1 SGHRS, CDR2 YFSETQ. DNA for the CDR3: TGCGCCAGCAGCTTGGCCTGGCAGCCCGGGGTATACGAGCAGTACTTC. This codes for CASSLAWQPGVYEQYF.

This clonotype was counted between two and nine times. The chain carries TRBV19 and TRBJ1-4; 8 nucleotides match TRBD1. Germline CDR1 and CDR2: LNHDA and SQIVND (reference sequence). After removal of 6 bases from V and 0 bases from J, the junction contained 3 bases not matched to a gene. This CDR3 is built from 15 residues. The CDR3 DNA sequence: TGTGCCAGTAGGGACAGGGATGCAACTAATGAAAAACTGTTTTTT. Residues: CASRDRDATNEKLFF.

This sequence joins TRBV24-1 and TRBJ2-1, with D possibly being TRBD2 (5 bases). Per the germline V gene, CDR1 is KGHDR and CDR2 is SFDVKD. The CDR3 extends over 16 amino acids. Trimming shortened V by 4 bases and J by 1 base, and 13 bases separated the two germline ends. CDR3 coding DNA: TGTGCCACCAGTGAGTCTCGGCGGGCGTCCTACAATGAGCAGTTCTTC. Protein product: CATSESRRASYNEQFF.

This clonotype was counted between two and nine times. The chain employs TRBV6-1 and TRBJ1-2; no definite D call. Germline V gives CDR1 MNHNS, CDR2 SASEGT. The CDR3 consists of 14 residues. V lost 6 bases to trimming and J lost 0 bases, with 11 bases between them. As DNA, the CDR3 is TGTGCCAGCAGAAACCGACAAGCTAACTATGGCTACACCTTC. Translated: CASRNRQANYGYTF.

There are many counts of this clonotype. The chain is built from TRBV2 and TRBJ1-1; TRBD1 might be the D (6 bases). Germline V gene sequence: CDR1 SNHLY, CDR2 FYNNEI. The CDR3 consists of 12 residues. Trimming stripped 8 bases from V and 4 bases from J, with 11 bases between. As DNA, the CDR3 is TGTGCCAGCGGAGGGGGGGTCACTGAAGCTTTCTTT. Translation: CASGGGVTEAFF.

This clonotype was picked up many times. This chain connects TRBV18 to TRBJ1-6, with D perhaps matching TRBD1 (6 bases). Germline V gene sequence: CDR1 KGHSH, CDR2 LQKENI. V was clipped by 3 bases and J by 10 bases, with 13 bases between them. The CDR3 is made up of 14 amino acids. CDR3 protein: CASSPTGRNSPLHF. The CDR3 nucleotides are TGTGCCAGCTCACCGACAGGTCGGAACTCACCCCTCCACTTT.

The CDR3 coding sequence is TGTGCCATCGACCCGAACACCGGGGAGCTGTTTTTT. It codes for CAIDPNTGELFF. The rearrangement joins TRBV6-1 to TRBJ2-2; unclear D gene. The ends were cut back, 10 bases at V and 0 bases at J, with 6 bases in the middle. CDR1 is MNHNS and CDR2 is SASEGT in the germline V gene. The CDR3 is 12 amino acids.